These 27 T cell receptor beta chains came from one sample sequenced in a study of cytomegalovirus exposure and HLA in healthy donors. Both 60 Vbeta primers and 13 Jbeta primers went into the PCR. The protocol was immunoSEQ multiplex PCR, while the TCRdb copy is restricted to in-frame clones and leaves out a portion. Of some 190,000 clones listed, roughly 87% are singletons. The sequencing input was PBMCs. These receptors all stem from a boy aged 2 to 9 in good health and CMV-seronegative.

The rearrangement links TRBV5-1 to TRBJ1-3; weak D call: TRBD1 (6 bases). The germline gives CDR1 SGHRS, CDR2 YFSETQ. This CDR3 comprises 17 residues. The V end was cut by 1 base, the J end by 0 bases, with 14 bases between. The CDR3 DNA is TGCGCCAGCAGCTTGCCAGGTTTACAGGGCTCTGGAAACACCATATATTTT. This codes for CASSLPGLQGSGNTIYF.

The V gene is TRBV6-1, the J gene TRBJ2-1, with a weak D call TRBD2 (6 bases). The V end lost 6 bases, the J end lost 7 bases, and 13 bases lay between the germline ends. This CDR3 is built from 13 residues. Germline V gene lookup returns CDR1 MNHNS and CDR2 SASEGT. The CDR3 coding sequence is TGTGCCAGCAGGGGGACTTTCTTAAATGAGCAGTTCTTC. Protein product: CASRGTFLNEQFF.

This clone was recorded only once. The same CDR3 is also encoded by other DNA sequences in this sample. The chain carries TRBV5-1 and TRBJ2-5; TRBD2 agrees at 8 bases. The ends lost 0 bases at V and 1 base at J; junction bases unmatched: 5. The CDR3 totals 16 residues. The V gene's germline CDR1 is SGHRS and CDR2 YFSETQ. The CDR3 nucleotides are TGCGCCAGCAGCTTGGTTCTAGCGGGTACCCAAGAGACCCAGTACTTC. Its protein product is CASSLVLAGTQETQYF. Drawing the rest from reference TRBV5-1 and TRBJ2-5, the complete variable domain is KAGVTQTPRYLIKTRGQQVTLSCSPISGHRSVSWYQQTPGQGLQFLFEYFSETQRNKGNFPGRFSGRQFSNSRSEMNVSTLELGDSALYLCASSLVLAGTQETQYFGPGTRLLVL.

The V gene is TRBV7-2, the J gene TRBJ2-2; TRBD2 aligns across 10 bases. Germline V gene data show CDR1 as SGHTA and CDR2 as FQGNSA. The CDR3 totals 15 residues. V lost 7 bases to trimming and J lost 5 bases; unmatched junction nucleotides: 7. In nucleotides, the CDR3 is TGTGCCAGCACTCCGGGACTAGCGATTACCGGGGAGCTGTTTTTT. Translated, it gives CASTPGLAITGELFF.

J is TRBJ1-1 and V is TRBV19; D gene unclear. Trimming took 5 bases from V and 3 from J, leaving 13 bases between them. Germline CDR1 is LNHDA and CDR2 is SQIVND (reference sequence). This CDR3 comprises 14 residues. DNA of the CDR3: TGTGCCAGTAGTGAGCGAAATTTAGACACTGAAGCTTTCTTT. Its protein product is CASSERNLDTEAFF.

This clone was seen more than once but under ten times. This CDR3 is also generated by other DNA sequences in the sample. The gene calls are TRBV18 and TRBJ2-7; 9 bases match TRBD1. Unmatched junction bases numbered 7, after V lost 6 bases and J lost 1 base. The length of the CDR3 is 15 residues. Germline CDR1 reads KGHSH; CDR2 reads LQKENI. The DNA of the CDR3 is TGTGCCAGCTCTCGCGGACAGGGGTTATCCTACGAGCAGTACTTC. This codes for CASSRGQGLSYEQYF.

The CDR3 here is CASTGVGNTEAFF. The DNA for the CDR3 is TGTGCCAGCACGGGGGTGGGGAACACTGAAGCTTTCTTT. The chain is built from TRBV6-1 and TRBJ1-1; maybe TRBD1 (5 bases). V gave up 7 bases and J gave up 1 base, with 10 bases separating them. Per the germline V gene, CDR1 is MNHNS and CDR2 is SASEGT. There are 13 residues in the CDR3.

This chain links TRBV29-1 with TRBJ2-7; 9 nucleotides line up with TRBD2. The CDR3 spans 17 residues. V was pared by 0 bases and J by 5 bases, with 14 bases of the junction left unmatched. Germline CDR1 and CDR2: SQVTM and ANQGSEA. The CDR3 DNA follows: TGCAGCGTTGAAGATCTTAGAGCGCGGGAGGGCCGCCACGAGCAGTACTTC. Translating gives CSVEDLRAREGRHEQYF.

The chain links TRBV27 to TRBJ2-7; the match to TRBD2 covers 7 bases. The CDR3 totals 13 residues. The V segment lost 7 bases and the J segment 3 bases; nucleotides outside the gene matches: 6. Per the germline V gene, CDR1 is MNHEY and CDR2 is SMNVEV (reference sequence). This CDR3 reads CASTTASGYEQYF. The CDR3 DNA sequence: TGTGCCAGCACTACGGCTAGCGGCTACGAGCAGTACTTC.

The V gene is TRBV15, the J gene TRBJ2-5; 11 nucleotides align to TRBD1. J lost 1 base, V lost 0 bases, and 4 bases had no gene match. The CDR3 covers 17 residues. Per the germline V gene, CDR1 is LNHNV and CDR2 is YYDKDF (reference sequence). The CDR3 here is CATSRELGTGGQETQYF. The CDR3 DNA sequence: TGTGCCACCAGCAGAGAACTTGGGACAGGGGGCCAAGAGACCCAGTACTTC.

The J gene is TRBJ2-1, the V gene TRBV5-1; D is unresolved. Germline V gene data show CDR1 as SGHRS and CDR2 as YFSETQ. The CDR3 runs to 13 residues. The V end was cut by 0 bases, the J end by 9 bases, with 10 bases between. The CDR3 region is CASSLVVPSEQFF. CDR3 sequence (DNA): TGCGCCAGCAGCTTGGTGGTACCCAGTGAGCAGTTCTTC.

The rearrangement links TRBV4-1 to TRBJ2-3, with D unresolved. V was pared by 3 bases and J by 4 bases, with 11 bases between. The CDR3 contains 14 residues. The germline V gene has CDR1 MGHRA and CDR2 YSYEKL. The CDR3 loop is CASSQRNPPDTQYF. CDR3 in DNA: TGCGCCAGCAGCCAGCGGAACCCCCCAGATACGCAGTATTTT.

This chain joins TRBV7-3 and TRBJ2-2; 12 bases align to TRBD2. The junction had 7 bases not matched to a gene; V was cut back by 2 bases and J by 6 bases. The CDR3 length is 17 residues. CDR1 is SGHTA, CDR2 FQGTGA, per germline. The CDR3 region is CASSLGLAGGRPGELFF. For the CDR3, the DNA is TGTGCCAGCAGCTTAGGCCTAGCGGGAGGGAGACCCGGGGAGCTGTTTTTT.

This chain links TRBV7-8 with TRBJ1-1, with D unresolved. The CDR3 extends over 13 amino acids. CDR1 is SGHVS and CDR2 is FQNEAQ in the germline V gene. V was clipped by 0 bases and J by 1 base, with 3 bases between them. CDR3 sequence: CASSLAQNTEAFF. CDR3 nucleotide sequence: TGTGCCAGCAGCTTAGCCCAGAACACTGAAGCTTTCTTT.

This clone was detected a few times. The genes are TRBV5-5 and TRBJ2-1, with 10 positions matching TRBD1. J lost 4 bases, V lost 2 bases, and 3 bases had no gene match. Germline values: CDR1 SGHKS, CDR2 YYEKEE (reference sequence). The CDR3 covers 15 residues. The DNA of the CDR3 is TGTGCCAGCAGCTTCCGGGACAGGGGATACAATGAGCAGTTCTTC. Amino acid sequence: CASSFRDRGYNEQFF.

This clone has a single count. The chain is built from TRBV27 and TRBJ1-2; D might be TRBD1 (5 bases). V lost 0 bases, J lost 3 bases, and 11 bases lay in between. Germline loops: CDR1 MNHEY, CDR2 SMNVEV (reference sequence). The CDR3 length is 15 residues. This CDR3 is CASSLSRVGDYGYTF. CDR3 nucleotides: TGTGCCAGCAGTTTATCTCGGGTAGGGGACTATGGCTACACCTTC.

The chain joins TRBV19 to TRBJ1-2; 7 positions agree with TRBD1. Germline trimming cut 1 base from V and 2 bases from J; bases unmatched to any gene: 1. The CDR3 covers 14 residues. Germline V CDR1 and CDR2: LNHDA, SQIVND (reference sequence). CDR3 residues: CASSIGGQNYGYTF. CDR3 nucleotide sequence: TGTGCCAGTAGTATAGGGGGACAGAACTATGGCTACACCTTC.

The gene calls are TRBV30 and TRBJ1-2; D unclear. Trimming removed 2 bases at V and 3 bases at J, with 13 bases between. Germline assignment: CDR1 GTSNPN and CDR2 SVGIG (reference sequence). This CDR3 contains 14 residues. Written as DNA, the CDR3 is TGTGCCTGGAGTCAATACGAGGAGGACTATGGCTACACCTTC. As protein: CAWSQYEEDYGYTF.

The chain is built from TRBV7-8 and TRBJ2-1; TRBD1 matches 7 bases. Germline trimming cut 5 bases from V and 10 bases from J; bases unmatched to any gene: 14. This CDR3 is built from 15 residues. Germline V gene lookup returns CDR1 SGHVS and CDR2 FQNEAQ. CDR3 coding DNA: TGTGCCAGCAGCGAAATCCGGACAGGTTATTTCGAGCAGTTCTTC. Encoded protein: CASSEIRTGYFEQFF.

The chain recombines TRBV4-1 with TRBJ2-5; D is unclear. CDR1 MGHRA and CDR2 YSYEKL come from the germline V gene. Trimming took 0 bases from V and 2 from J, leaving 10 bases between them. The CDR3 length is 15 residues. The CDR3 is CASSQDSSRQETQYF. The CDR3 nucleotides are TGCGCCAGCAGCCAAGATTCAAGCAGGCAAGAGACCCAGTACTTC.

This chain connects TRBV2 to TRBJ1-1, with D hard to call. The V and J ends lost 6 bases and 5 bases respectively, with 10 bases between them. Germline V lookup: CDR1 SNHLY, CDR2 FYNNEI. This CDR3 is built from 12 residues. CDR3 amino acids: CASRVAGTEAFF. CDR3 nucleotide sequence: TGTGCCAGCAGGGTCGCGGGGACTGAAGCTTTCTTT.

The genes are TRBV6-5 and TRBJ2-3; D gene unclear. The CDR3 is 16 amino acids. Germline V lookup: CDR1 MNHEY, CDR2 SVGAGI. Trimming stripped 2 bases from V and 0 bases from J, with 12 bases between. Here the CDR3 reads CASSYLGIGSTDTQYF. CDR3 DNA sequence: TGTGCCAGCAGTTACCTGGGCATTGGGAGCACAGATACGCAGTATTTT.

This clone was counted only a few times. V is TRBV28 and J is TRBJ2-6; D is possibly TRBD2 (6 bases). The CDR3 contains 17 residues. V was trimmed by 7 bases and J by 0 bases, leaving 16 bases between them. Germline V gene sequence: CDR1 MDHEN, CDR2 SYDVKM. The DNA for the CDR3 is TGTGCCAGCAATCGTCCGGGACTGCACTCTGGGGCCAACGTCCTGACTTTC. Protein product: CASNRPGLHSGANVLTF.

In its sample, this clone was seen once. DNA for the CDR3: TGTGCCAGCAGTTTGGGTGGGGCGCAAGGGAACACTGAAGCTTTCTTT. This codes for CASSLGGAQGNTEAFF. The chain joins TRBV28 to TRBJ1-1; a possible D gene is TRBD1 (5 bases). V lost 3 bases and J lost 1, with 15 bases in between. CDR3 length equals 16 residues. The germline gives CDR1 MDHEN, CDR2 SYDVKM.

J is TRBJ1-5 and V is TRBV28, with 8 positions matching TRBD1. This CDR3 has 16 residues. V lost 3 bases, J lost 4 bases, and 8 bases stayed unmatched. CDR1 and CDR2 (germline): MDHEN, SYDVKM. CDR3 protein: CASSFPGQGRNQPQHF. CDR3 coding DNA: TGTGCCAGCAGTTTTCCTGGACAGGGTAGGAATCAGCCCCAGCATTTT. Filled out from reference TRBV28 and TRBJ1-5, the complete variable domain reads DVKVTQSSRYLVKRTGEKVFLECVQDMDHENMFWYRQDPGLGLRLIYFSYDVKMKEKGDIPEGYSVSREKKERFSLILESASTNQTSMYLCASSFPGQGRNQPQHFGDGTRLSIL.

This chain uses TRBV20-1 with TRBJ1-1; D is possibly TRBD1 (5 bases). With 6 bases removed from V and 7 bases from J, the gap between germline ends came to 12 bases. This CDR3 has 11 residues. Germline CDR1 DFQATT, CDR2 SNEGSKA (reference sequence). CDR3: CSATKTVEAFF. The CDR3 bases are TGCAGTGCCACAAAGACAGTTGAAGCTTTCTTT.

In its sample, this clone was seen a few times. This specimen includes other DNA sequences encoding the same CDR3. The chain couples TRBV5-8 to TRBJ1-6; D unresolved. V dropped 1 base and J dropped 8 bases, with 4 bases sitting between them. The CDR3 has 12 amino acids. CDR1 is SGHTS, CDR2 YDEGEE, per germline. As DNA, the CDR3 is TGTGCCAGCAGCTTGAAGCATTCACCCCTCCACTTT. It specifies CASSLKHSPLHF.